This T cell receptor (beta chain) was sequenced in a study of response to subunit inactivated influenza vaccine. Study-wide results and limits: That few new T cells are recruited by each seasonal influenza vaccination was the authors' suggestion.

Between the trimmed V and J ends, which lost 5 bases and 1 base, there was a span of 15 bases. CDR3 size: 15 residues. The V gene's germline CDR1 is SGDLS and CDR2 YYNGEE. MiXCR, applied by TCRdb to the RT-PCR reads, yields one record per CDR3 protein. The profile shows about 780,000 distinct CDR3 sequences, roughly 20% of them singletons. This clonotype appeared a few times. The antigen remains undetermined. The TCR sequence derives from a middle-aged man who received an inactivated influenza vaccine. The chain is built from TRBV9 and TRBJ1-2; possible D gene TRBD1, 5 bases. The material was PBMCs from blood, obtained around 5 days after vaccination. DNA for the CDR3: TGTGCCAGCAGTGGAACCGACAGTATTAACTATGGCTACACCTTC. Translation: CASSGTDSINYGYTF.